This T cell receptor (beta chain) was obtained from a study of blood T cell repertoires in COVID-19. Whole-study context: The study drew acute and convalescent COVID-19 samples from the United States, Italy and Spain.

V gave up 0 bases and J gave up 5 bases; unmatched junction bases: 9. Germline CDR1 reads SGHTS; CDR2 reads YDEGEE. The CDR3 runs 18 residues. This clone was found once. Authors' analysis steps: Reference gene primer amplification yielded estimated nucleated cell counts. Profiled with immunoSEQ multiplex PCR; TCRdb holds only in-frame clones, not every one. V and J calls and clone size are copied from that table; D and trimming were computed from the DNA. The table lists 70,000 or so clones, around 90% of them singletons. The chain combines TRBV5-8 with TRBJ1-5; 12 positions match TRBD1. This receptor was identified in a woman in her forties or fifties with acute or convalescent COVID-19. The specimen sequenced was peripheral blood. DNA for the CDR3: TGTGCCAGCAGCTTGGAGATGGGACAGGGGGCAGGTTATCAGCCCCAGCATTTT. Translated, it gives CASSLEMGQGAGYQPQHF.